These 25 T cell receptor beta chains originate from one sample sequenced in a study of blood T cell repertoires in COVID-19. The assay was immunoSEQ multiplex PCR, and TCRdb's table has in-frame clones only and misses some. The profile shows about 150,000 clones, about 86% of them singletons. The material sequenced was peripheral blood. The receptors were sampled from a woman aged 70-85 years with acute or convalescent COVID-19.

V is TRBV19 and J is TRBJ1-1; D not certain. V lost 6 bases to trimming and J lost 1 base, with 15 bases between them. This CDR3 is built from 15 residues. The germline V gene encodes CDR1 LNHDA and CDR2 SQIVND (reference sequence). CDR3 DNA sequence: TGTGCCAGTAGGACTACTCCGAATACGAACACTGAAGCTTTCTTT. Its translation is CASRTTPNTNTEAFF.

The chain recombines TRBV29-1 with TRBJ2-3, with D tentatively TRBD1 (6 bases). V was clipped by 4 bases and J by 1 base, with 6 bases between them. There are 12 residues in the CDR3. The V gene's germline CDR1 is SQVTM and CDR2 ANQGSEA. CDR3 nucleotides: TGCAGCGTTGGACAGGGCACAGATACGCAGTATTTT. Translation gives CSVGQGTDTQYF.

The rearrangement joins TRBV20-1 to TRBJ2-4, with a tentative D call TRBD1 (6 bases). Germline V gives CDR1 DFQATT, CDR2 SNEGSKA (reference sequence). Between the trimmed V and J ends, which lost 3 bases and 1 base, there was a span of 16 bases. This CDR3 has 16 residues. The CDR3 here is CSASPDSLLAKNIQYF. CDR3 bases: TGCAGTGCTAGTCCGGACAGCCTTCTGGCCAAAAACATTCAGTACTTC.

The CDR3 is CASSLKPLGGQPQHF. CDR3 coding DNA: TGTGCCAGCAGTCTAAAACCGCTCGGGGGTCAGCCCCAGCATTTT. J is TRBJ1-5 and V is TRBV28, with D possibly TRBD1 on 5 matching bases. The V end lost 5 bases, the J end lost 6 bases, and 17 bases lay between the germline ends. CDR1 is MDHEN and CDR2 is SYDVKM in the germline V gene. The CDR3 contains 15 residues. Combining the CDR3 with reference TRBV28 and TRBJ1-5 gives the whole variable domain DVKVTQSSRYLVKRTGEKVFLECVQDMDHENMFWYRQDPGLGLRLIYFSYDVKMKEKGDIPEGYSVSREKKERFSLILESASTNQTSMYLCASSLKPLGGQPQHFGDGTRLSIL.

The chain recombines TRBV10-2 with TRBJ2-1; D possibly corresponds to TRBD2 (5 bases). The CDR3 has 12 residues. CDR1 and CDR2 (germline): WSHSY, SAAADI. V shed 2 bases and J shed 10 bases, with 9 bases lying between them. The CDR3 coding sequence is TGCGCCAGCAGTGAGCCGTTAGCGGAGCAGTTCTTC. Protein product: CASSEPLAEQFF.

This chain uses TRBV10-3 with TRBJ2-7; TRBD1 is a possible D gene (6 bases). CDR3 length: 14 residues. The V gene lost 3 bases and the J gene lost 4 bases, with 13 bases spanning the gap. Germline V lookup: CDR1 ENHRY, CDR2 SYGVKD. The CDR3 coding sequence is TGTGCCATCAGTGAATCAGGGGTCGGGTACGAGCAGTACTTC. As protein: CAISESGVGYEQYF.

The rearrangement links TRBV4-2 to TRBJ1-2; tentative D call: TRBD1 (6 bases). V shed 3 bases and J shed 5 bases, with 16 bases lying between them. Germline values: CDR1 LGHNA, CDR2 YNFKEQ. The CDR3 spans 15 residues. The CDR3 nucleotides are TGTGCCAGCAGCCATAAGCCAGGGGCGGAGTATGGCTACACCTTC. Translating gives CASSHKPGAEYGYTF.

The gene calls are TRBV4-3 and TRBJ2-7, with 15 bases that match TRBD2. The V gene end was trimmed by 1 base and the J gene end by 4 bases; junction bases not matched to a gene: 5. This CDR3 spans 17 amino acids. In germline, CDR1 is LGHNA, CDR2 YSLEER. CDR3 loop: CASSQGTSGRAGYEQYF. CDR3 bases: TGCGCCAGCAGCCAAGGGACTAGCGGGAGGGCCGGTTACGAGCAGTACTTC.

This chain joins TRBV2 and TRBJ1-1, with D tentatively TRBD1 (5 bases). V shed 6 bases and J shed 1 base, with 18 bases lying between them. Germline V gene data show CDR1 as SNHLY and CDR2 as FYNNEI. The CDR3 totals 16 residues. CDR3 sequence reads: CASSSTWGRGNTEAFF. The CDR3 nucleotides read TGTGCCAGCAGCTCCACCTGGGGGAGGGGGAACACTGAAGCTTTCTTT.

This sequence joins TRBV28 and TRBJ1-1; TRBD1 might be the D (6 bases). The CDR3 covers 13 residues. Deletions cut 2 bases from V and 12 bases from J, with 16 bases between. Germline V gives CDR1 MDHEN, CDR2 SYDVKM. CDR3 amino acids: CASSLGTPGRPFF. The DNA of the CDR3 is TGTGCCAGCAGTTTAGGGACACCCGGGAGGCCTTTCTTT.

This clone turned up a few times. The chain recombines TRBV5-1 with TRBJ1-2; a possible D gene is TRBD1 (5 bases). The CDR3 totals 17 residues. In germline, CDR1 is SGHRS, CDR2 YFSETQ. The ends were cut back, 2 bases at V and 1 base at J, with 18 bases in the middle. Here the CDR3 reads CASSLGQRVGDNYGYTF. The DNA of the CDR3 is TGCGCCAGCAGCTTAGGACAAAGGGTGGGCGATAACTATGGCTACACCTTC.

This clone was picked up a small number of times. This chain connects TRBV19 to TRBJ1-6; 9 positions agree with TRBD1. V gave up 5 bases and J gave up 10 bases; unmatched junction bases: 12. This CDR3 region has 16 residues. The V gene's germline CDR1 is LNHDA and CDR2 SQIVND (reference sequence). As DNA, the CDR3 is TGTGCCAGTAGTCCTCGACAGGGGGGCCAAGGGTCACCCCTCCACTTT. Protein product: CASSPRQGGQGSPLHF.

The rearrangement joins TRBV4-1 to TRBJ2-3; D is undetermined. The CDR3 length is 13 residues. Trimming removed 1 base from V and 2 bases from J, with 4 bases in between. The germline V gene encodes CDR1 MGHRA and CDR2 YSYEKL. CDR3 sequence reads: CASSQAYTDTQYF. For the CDR3, the DNA is TGCGCCAGCAGCCAAGCCTACACAGATACGCAGTATTTT.

The chain links TRBV28 to TRBJ2-7, with 8 bases aligning to TRBD1. Germline V CDR1 and CDR2: MDHEN, SYDVKM. The CDR3 covers 15 residues. J gave up 7 bases and V 2 bases, and 10 bases lay outside the gene matches. The CDR3 here is CASSLTPGGLREQYF. DNA of the CDR3: TGTGCCAGCAGTTTAACCCCAGGGGGCCTCAGAGAGCAGTACTTC.

The CDR3 here is CAWKGTGYEQYF. The CDR3 bases are TGTGCCTGGAAGGGGACAGGCTACGAGCAGTACTTC. The V call is TRBV30, the J call TRBJ2-7; the match to TRBD1 covers 8 bases. Germline V lookup: CDR1 GTSNPN, CDR2 SVGIG (reference sequence). The CDR3 length is 12 residues. The junction had 2 bases not matched to a gene; V was cut back by 4 bases and J by 3 bases.

The CDR3 sequence: CASSRQGRNEQFF. Here the CDR3 DNA reads TGTGCCAGCAGCCGACAGGGTAGGAATGAGCAGTTCTTC. The rearrangement links TRBV7-9 to TRBJ2-1, with 7 bases aligning to TRBD1. J gave up 7 bases and V 5 bases, and 5 bases lay outside the gene matches. The CDR3 spans 13 residues. Germline V gene lookup returns CDR1 SEHNR and CDR2 FQNEAQ (reference sequence).

J is TRBJ2-2 and V is TRBV6-4, with D possibly being TRBD1 (6 bases). The germline V gene encodes CDR1 MRHNA and CDR2 SNTAGT. CDR3 size: 14 residues. Trimming removed 4 bases at V and 4 bases at J, with 10 bases between. As DNA, the CDR3 is TGTGCCAGCAGTGGGACAGACGCCACCGGGGAGCTGTTTTTT. Translated: CASSGTDATGELFF.

A few counts support this clone. The V call is TRBV7-2, the J call TRBJ2-1; D might be TRBD2 (6 bases). The V and J ends lost 7 bases and 8 bases respectively, with 12 bases between them. The CDR3 has 12 amino acids. Germline values: CDR1 SGHTA, CDR2 FQGNSA. CDR3 residues: CASTPEGDEQFF. In nucleotides, the CDR3 is TGTGCCAGCACCCCGGAGGGCGATGAGCAGTTCTTC.

The rearrangement uses TRBV4-2 and TRBJ2-3; 8 nucleotides line up with TRBD2. CDR1 is LGHNA and CDR2 is YNFKEQ in the germline V gene. CDR3 length: 14 residues. The V and J ends lost 4 bases and 6 bases, in that order; junction bases with no gene match: 6. CDR3 protein: CASSPGGGMDTQYF. The CDR3 DNA follows: TGTGCCAGCAGCCCCGGGGGGGGGATGGATACGCAGTATTTT.

The chain carries TRBV27 and TRBJ2-7, with D possibly matching TRBD2 (6 bases). CDR3 length equals 13 residues. Germline V gene lookup returns CDR1 MNHEY and CDR2 SMNVEV (reference sequence). V dropped 7 bases and J dropped 1 base, with 11 bases sitting between them. CDR3: CASKEAGSYEQYF. CDR3 in DNA: TGTGCCAGCAAGGAGGCGGGATCCTACGAGCAGTACTTC.

This chain links TRBV4-2 with TRBJ1-1; D ambiguous. Per the germline V gene, CDR1 is LGHNA and CDR2 is YNFKEQ. CDR3 length equals 14 residues. Trimming removed 2 bases from V and 7 bases from J, with 14 bases in between. CDR3 in amino acids: CASSQILASNEAFF. The CDR3 DNA sequence: TGTGCCAGCAGCCAAATTTTGGCTTCGAATGAAGCTTTCTTT.

Concerning this clone itself: Additional DNA sequences in this sample encode the identical CDR3. The rearrangement uses TRBV7-3 and TRBJ2-1; 12 bases agree with TRBD2. CDR3 length: 16 amino acids. CDR1 is SGHTA and CDR2 is FQGTGA in the germline V gene. The ends lost 5 bases at V and 0 bases at J; junction bases unmatched: 2. The chain's CDR3 is CASSPTSGSSYNEQFF. CDR3 coding DNA: TGTGCCAGCAGCCCGACTAGCGGGAGCTCCTACAATGAGCAGTTCTTC.

This chain joins TRBV19 and TRBJ2-3; 7 bases are shared with TRBD1. V trimming: 5 bases; J trimming: 5 bases; junction bases outside the gene matches: 10. This CDR3 has 15 amino acids. Germline V gene data show CDR1 as LNHDA and CDR2 as SQIVND (reference sequence). The CDR3, as DNA: TGTGCCAGTAGTCCGGGACAGCTAACTCTAGATACGCAGTATTTT. Protein sequence: CASSPGQLTLDTQYF.

The chain couples TRBV7-2 to TRBJ1-1; D is possibly TRBD1 (5 bases). This CDR3 is 14 amino acids long. CDR1 is SGHTA and CDR2 is FQGNSA in the germline V gene. Trimming left V 0 bases short and J 5 bases short, with 10 bases between. Here the CDR3 reads CASSLAAGKTEAFF. CDR3 in DNA: TGTGCCAGCAGCTTAGCTGCAGGGAAAACTGAAGCTTTCTTT.

The rearrangement links TRBV4-3 to TRBJ1-3; D unclear. The CDR3 sequence is 16 residues long. Deletions cut 0 bases from V and 3 bases from J, with 12 bases between. Germline CDR1 LGHNA, CDR2 YSLEER. The CDR3 protein is CASSQDQSAVGNTIYF. CDR3 coding DNA: TGCGCCAGCAGCCAAGATCAGTCGGCGGTTGGAAACACCATATATTTT.